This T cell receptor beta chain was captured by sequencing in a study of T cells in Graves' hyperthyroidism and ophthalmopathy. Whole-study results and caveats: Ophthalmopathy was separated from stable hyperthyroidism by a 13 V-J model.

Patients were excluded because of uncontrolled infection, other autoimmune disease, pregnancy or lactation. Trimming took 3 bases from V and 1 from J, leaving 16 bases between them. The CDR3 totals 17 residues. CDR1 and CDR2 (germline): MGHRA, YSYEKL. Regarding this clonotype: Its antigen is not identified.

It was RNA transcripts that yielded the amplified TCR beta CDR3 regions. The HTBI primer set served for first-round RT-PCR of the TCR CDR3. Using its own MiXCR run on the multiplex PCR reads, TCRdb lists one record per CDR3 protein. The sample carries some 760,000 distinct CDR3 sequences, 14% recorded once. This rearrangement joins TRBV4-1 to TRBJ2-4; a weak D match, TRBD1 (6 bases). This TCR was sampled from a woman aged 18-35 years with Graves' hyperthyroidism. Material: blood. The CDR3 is CASSHVTGPRAKNIQYF. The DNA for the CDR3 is TGCGCCAGCAGCCATGTTACAGGGCCCAGGGCCAAAAACATTCAGTACTTC.